This T cell receptor beta chain came from a study of CXCR3-negative and CXCR3-positive naive CD8 T cells. Broader study findings: A higher hydrophobicity marked the TRB CDR3s of CXCR3-positive naive cells versus CXCR3-negative naive cells.

About this clonotype itself: Its cognate antigen is unknown.

In preparing the TRB cDNA libraries, 5' RACE with UMI labels was used. TCRdb processed the 5' RACE reads again and assigns one entry to each CDR3 protein, with no DNA. This sample's table reports some 140,000 distinct CDR3 sequences. Germline V lookup: CDR1 LNHDA, CDR2 SQIVND (reference sequence). The CDR3 runs to 14 residues. The sequence derives from a human donor in good health. Some clones in this sample may be carry-over from other donors' samples. The sample comprised naive CXCR3+ CD8+ T cells from blood. Subset indicated: CD45RO-CCR7+CD27+CD95- naive CD8+ T cells expressing CXCR3 (TNR3+). The chain recombines TRBV19 with TRBJ2-1; TCRdb reports TRBD2, a call that lacks DNA to check it against. The chain's CDR3 is CASTHGGAGNEQLF.